This T cell receptor beta chain derives from a study of blood T cell repertoires in COVID-19. V trimming: 4 bases; J trimming: 0 bases; junction bases outside the gene matches: 5. The CDR3 is made up of 16 amino acids. Germline CDR1 is SGHDN and CDR2 is FVKESK. Sequenced by immunoSEQ multiplex PCR; TCRdb stores in-frame clones only, minus some. This table has fewer than 250,000 clones, 80% to 90% appearing once. The receptor comes from a woman in her twenties or thirties who had been exposed to COVID-19. Input material: PBMCs or T cells enriched from blood (not recorded which). The chain uses TRBV14 and TRBJ1-3; 8 positions agree with TRBD1. The CDR3 bases are TGTGCCAGCAGCCGCCTCGGGACAGGCTCTGGAAACACCATATATTTT. Its protein product is CASSRLGTGSGNTIYF.